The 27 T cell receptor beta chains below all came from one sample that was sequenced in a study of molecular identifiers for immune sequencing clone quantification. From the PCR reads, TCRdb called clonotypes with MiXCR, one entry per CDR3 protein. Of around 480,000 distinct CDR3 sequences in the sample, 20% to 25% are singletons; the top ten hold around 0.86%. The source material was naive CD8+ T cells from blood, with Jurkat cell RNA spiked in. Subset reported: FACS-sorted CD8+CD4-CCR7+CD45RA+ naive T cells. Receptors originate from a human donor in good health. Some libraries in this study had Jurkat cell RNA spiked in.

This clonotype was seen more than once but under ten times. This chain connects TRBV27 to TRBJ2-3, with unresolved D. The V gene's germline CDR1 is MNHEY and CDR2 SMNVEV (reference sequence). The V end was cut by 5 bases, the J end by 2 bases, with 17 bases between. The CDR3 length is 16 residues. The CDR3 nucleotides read TGTGCCAGCAGTCCCCCTCCATTGGGGTACACAGATACGCAGTATTTT. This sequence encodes CASSPPPLGYTDTQYF.

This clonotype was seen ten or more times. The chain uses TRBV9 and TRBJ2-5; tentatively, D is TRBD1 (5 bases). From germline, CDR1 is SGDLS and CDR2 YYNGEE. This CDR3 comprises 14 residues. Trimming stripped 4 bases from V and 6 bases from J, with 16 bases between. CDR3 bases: TGTGCCAGCAGCCCGCTTCTTGGGGCACAGACCCAGTACTTC. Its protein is CASSPLLGAQTQYF.

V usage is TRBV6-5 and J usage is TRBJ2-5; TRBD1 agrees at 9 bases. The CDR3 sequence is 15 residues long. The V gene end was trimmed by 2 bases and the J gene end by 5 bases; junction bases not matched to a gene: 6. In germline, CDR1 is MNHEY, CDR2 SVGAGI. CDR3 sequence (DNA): TGTGCCAGCAGTTACCTACAGGGGGCTTATGAGACCCAGTACTTC. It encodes CASSYLQGAYETQYF.

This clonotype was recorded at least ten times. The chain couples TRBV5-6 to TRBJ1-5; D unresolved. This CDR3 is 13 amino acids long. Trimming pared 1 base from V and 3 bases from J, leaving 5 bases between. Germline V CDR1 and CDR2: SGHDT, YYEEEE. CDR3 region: CASSLTPNQPQHF. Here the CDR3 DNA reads TGTGCCAGCAGCTTGACCCCCAATCAGCCCCAGCATTTT. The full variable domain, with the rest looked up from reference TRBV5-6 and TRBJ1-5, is DAGVTQSPTHLIKTRGQQVTLRCSPKSGHDTVSWYQQALGQGPQFIFQYYEEEERQRGNFPDRFSGHQFPNYSSELNVNALLLGDSALYLCASSLTPNQPQHFGDGTRLSIL.

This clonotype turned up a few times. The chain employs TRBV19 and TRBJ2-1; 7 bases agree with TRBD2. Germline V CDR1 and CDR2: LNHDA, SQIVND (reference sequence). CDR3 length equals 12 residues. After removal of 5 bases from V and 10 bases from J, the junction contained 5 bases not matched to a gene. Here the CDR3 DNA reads TGTGCCAGTAGTGCGGGGGAGGGGGAGCAGTTCTTC. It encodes CASSAGEGEQFF.

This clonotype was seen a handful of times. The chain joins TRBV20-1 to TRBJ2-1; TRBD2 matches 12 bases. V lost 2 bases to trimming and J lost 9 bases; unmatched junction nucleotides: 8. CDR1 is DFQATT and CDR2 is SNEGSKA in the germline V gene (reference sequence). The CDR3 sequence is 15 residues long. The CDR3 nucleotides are TGCAGTGCTAGAAGTTCTAGCGGGGGGGCCTTTGAGCAGTTCTTC. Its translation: CSARSSSGGAFEQFF.

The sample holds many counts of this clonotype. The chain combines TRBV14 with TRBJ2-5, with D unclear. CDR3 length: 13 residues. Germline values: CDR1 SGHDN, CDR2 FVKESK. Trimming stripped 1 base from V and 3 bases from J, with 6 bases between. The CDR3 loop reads CASSQVVEETQYF. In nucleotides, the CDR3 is TGTGCCAGCAGCCAAGTAGTTGAAGAGACCCAGTACTTC.

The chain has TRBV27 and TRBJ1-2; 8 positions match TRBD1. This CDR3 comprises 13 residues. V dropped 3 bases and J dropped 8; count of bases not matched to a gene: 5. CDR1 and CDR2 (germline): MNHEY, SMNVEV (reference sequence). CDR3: CASSFGQGFGYTF. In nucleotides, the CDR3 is TGTGCCAGCAGTTTCGGACAGGGATTCGGCTACACCTTC.

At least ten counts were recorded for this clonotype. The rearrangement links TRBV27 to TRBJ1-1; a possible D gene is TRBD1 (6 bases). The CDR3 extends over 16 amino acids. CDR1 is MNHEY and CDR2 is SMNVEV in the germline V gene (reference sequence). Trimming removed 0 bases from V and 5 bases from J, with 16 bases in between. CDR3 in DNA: TGTGCCAGCAGTTTATCTCTGTGGGGGGCTCGGACTGAAGCTTTCTTT. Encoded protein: CASSLSLWGARTEAFF.

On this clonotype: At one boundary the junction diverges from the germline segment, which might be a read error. CDR3 nucleotide sequence: TGTGCCAGCAGCTCTAGGACTAGCGGGACCGGTGAGCGGTACTTC. Its translation: CASSSRTSGTGERYF. This chain connects TRBV7-9 to TRBJ2-7; 12 nucleotides line up with TRBD2. Germline CDR1 reads SEHNR; CDR2 reads FQNEAQ (reference sequence). This CDR3 contains 15 residues.

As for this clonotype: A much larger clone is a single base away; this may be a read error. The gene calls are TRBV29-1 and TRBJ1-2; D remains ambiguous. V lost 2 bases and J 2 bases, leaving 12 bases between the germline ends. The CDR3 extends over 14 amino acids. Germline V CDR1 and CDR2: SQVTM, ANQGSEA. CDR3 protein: CSVEYAVTNYGYTF. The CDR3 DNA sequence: TGCAGCGTTGAATACGCGGTTACCAACTATGGCTACACCTTC.

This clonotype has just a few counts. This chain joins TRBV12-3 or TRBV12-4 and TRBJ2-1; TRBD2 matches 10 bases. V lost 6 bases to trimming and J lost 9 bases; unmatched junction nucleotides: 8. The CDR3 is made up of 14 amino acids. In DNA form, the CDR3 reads TGTGCCAGCAGCCTAGCGGGGGCCCTCAGTGAGCAGTTCTTC. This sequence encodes CASSLAGALSEQFF.

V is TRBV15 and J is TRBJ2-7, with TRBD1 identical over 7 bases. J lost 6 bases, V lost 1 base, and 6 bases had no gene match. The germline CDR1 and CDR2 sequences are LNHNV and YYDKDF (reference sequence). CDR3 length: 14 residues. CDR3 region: CATSRGGGAGEQYF. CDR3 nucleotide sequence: TGTGCCACCAGCAGAGGAGGGGGCGCGGGCGAGCAGTACTTC.

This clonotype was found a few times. CDR3 amino acids: CASSSAAPNEQFF. The CDR3 DNA reads TGTGCCAGCAGTTCCGCTGCGCCCAATGAGCAGTTCTTC. The chain links TRBV12-3 or TRBV12-4 to TRBJ2-1; no reliable D call. V lost 4 bases and J 6 bases, leaving 10 bases between the germline ends. The CDR3 loop spans 13 amino acids.

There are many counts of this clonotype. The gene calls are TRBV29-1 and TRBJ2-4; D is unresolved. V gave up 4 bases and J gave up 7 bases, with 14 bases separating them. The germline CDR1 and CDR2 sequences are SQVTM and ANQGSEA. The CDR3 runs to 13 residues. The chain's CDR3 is CSVVSGVGNIQYF. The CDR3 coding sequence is TGCAGCGTTGTGTCCGGAGTCGGTAACATTCAGTACTTC.

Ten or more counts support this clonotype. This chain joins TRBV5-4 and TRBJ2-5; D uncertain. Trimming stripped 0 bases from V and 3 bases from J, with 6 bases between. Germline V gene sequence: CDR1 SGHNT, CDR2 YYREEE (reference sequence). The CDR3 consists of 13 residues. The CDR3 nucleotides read TGTGCCAGCAGCTTGGGGCAGGAAGAGACCCAGTACTTC. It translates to CASSLGQEETQYF.

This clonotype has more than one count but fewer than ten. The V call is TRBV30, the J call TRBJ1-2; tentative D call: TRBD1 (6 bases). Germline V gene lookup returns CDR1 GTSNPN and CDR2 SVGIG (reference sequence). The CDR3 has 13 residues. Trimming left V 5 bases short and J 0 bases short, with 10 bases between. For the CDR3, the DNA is TGTGCCTGGGGGGGGCAGTCTAACTATGGCTACACCTTC. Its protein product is CAWGGQSNYGYTF.

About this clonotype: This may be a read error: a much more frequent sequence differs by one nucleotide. Here the CDR3 reads CASMEGGLSYEQYF. CDR3 in DNA: TGTGCCAGCATGGAAGGAGGTTTGTCCTACGAGCAGTACTTC. The V and J genes are TRBV2 and TRBJ2-7, with D maybe TRBD2 (5 bases). The CDR3 has 14 residues. Germline V gives CDR1 SNHLY, CDR2 FYNNEI. V lost 7 bases and J 1 base, leaving 14 bases between the germline ends.

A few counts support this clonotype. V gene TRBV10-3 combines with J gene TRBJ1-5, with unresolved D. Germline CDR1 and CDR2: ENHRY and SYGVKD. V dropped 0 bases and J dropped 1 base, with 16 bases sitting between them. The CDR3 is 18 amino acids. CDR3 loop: CAISESPQDEWSNQPQHF. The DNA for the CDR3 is TGTGCCATCAGTGAGTCACCCCAGGACGAATGGAGCAATCAGCCCCAGCATTTT.

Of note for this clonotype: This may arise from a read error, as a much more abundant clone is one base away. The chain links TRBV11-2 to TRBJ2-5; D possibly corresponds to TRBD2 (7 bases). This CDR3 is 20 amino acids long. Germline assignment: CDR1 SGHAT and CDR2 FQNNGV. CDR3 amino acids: CAGSLDLVVWRGPEQETQYF. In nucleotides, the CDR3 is TGTGCCGGCAGCTTAGATCTCGTGGTCTGGCGGGGGCCGGAACAAGAGACCCAGTACTTC.

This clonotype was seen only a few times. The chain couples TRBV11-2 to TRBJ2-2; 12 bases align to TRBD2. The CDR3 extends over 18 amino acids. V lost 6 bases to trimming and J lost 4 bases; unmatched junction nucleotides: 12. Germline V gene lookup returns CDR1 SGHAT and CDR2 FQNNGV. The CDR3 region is CASRPLTSGSSVTGELFF. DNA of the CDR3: TGTGCCAGCAGACCTCTGACTAGCGGGAGTAGCGTCACCGGGGAGCTGTTTTTT.

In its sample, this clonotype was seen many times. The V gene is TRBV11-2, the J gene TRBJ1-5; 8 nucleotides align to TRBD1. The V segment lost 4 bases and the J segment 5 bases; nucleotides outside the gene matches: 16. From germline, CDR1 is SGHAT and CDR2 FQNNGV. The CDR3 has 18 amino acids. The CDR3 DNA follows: TGTGCCAGCAGCTCTACGGCCCGCGACAGGGGTTATTATCAGCCCCAGCATTTT. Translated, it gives CASSSTARDRGYYQPQHF.

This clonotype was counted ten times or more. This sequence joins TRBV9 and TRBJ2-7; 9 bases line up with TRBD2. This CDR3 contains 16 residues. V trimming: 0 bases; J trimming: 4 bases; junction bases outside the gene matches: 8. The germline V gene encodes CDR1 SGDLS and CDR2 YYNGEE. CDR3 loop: CASSVGDSGSGYEQYF. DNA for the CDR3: TGTGCCAGCAGCGTAGGGGATAGCGGGAGTGGTTACGAGCAGTACTTC.

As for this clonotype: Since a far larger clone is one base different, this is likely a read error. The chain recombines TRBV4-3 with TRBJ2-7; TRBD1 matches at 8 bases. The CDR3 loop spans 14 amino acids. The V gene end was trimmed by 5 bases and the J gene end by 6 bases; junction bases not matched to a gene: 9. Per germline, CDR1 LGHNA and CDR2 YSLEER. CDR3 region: CASSYGTGACEQYF. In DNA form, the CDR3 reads TGCGCCAGCAGCTACGGGACAGGAGCTTGCGAGCAGTACTTC.

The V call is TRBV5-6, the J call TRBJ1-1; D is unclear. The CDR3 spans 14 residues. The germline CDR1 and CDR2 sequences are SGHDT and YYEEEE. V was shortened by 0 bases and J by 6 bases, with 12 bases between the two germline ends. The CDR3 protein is CASSLGRHWAEAFF. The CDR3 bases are TGTGCCAGCAGCTTGGGTCGACATTGGGCTGAAGCTTTCTTT.

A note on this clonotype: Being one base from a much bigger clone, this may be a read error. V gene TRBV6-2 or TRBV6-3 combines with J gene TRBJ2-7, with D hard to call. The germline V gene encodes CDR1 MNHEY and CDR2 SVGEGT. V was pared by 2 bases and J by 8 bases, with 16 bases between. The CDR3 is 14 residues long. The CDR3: CASSYTRVEGKQYF. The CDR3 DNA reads TGTGCCAGCAGTTACACCCGTGTGGAAGGGAAGCAGTACTTC.

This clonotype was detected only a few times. The chain's CDR3 is CASSLVGPQGGGANVLTF. CDR3 in DNA: TGTGCCAGCAGCTTAGTAGGGCCCCAGGGTGGTGGGGCCAACGTCCTGACTTTC. The genes are TRBV7-9 and TRBJ2-6, with D possibly being TRBD1 (5 bases). There are 18 residues in the CDR3. V was trimmed by 1 base and J by 3 bases, leaving 16 bases between them. Germline V gene lookup returns CDR1 SEHNR and CDR2 FQNEAQ (reference sequence).